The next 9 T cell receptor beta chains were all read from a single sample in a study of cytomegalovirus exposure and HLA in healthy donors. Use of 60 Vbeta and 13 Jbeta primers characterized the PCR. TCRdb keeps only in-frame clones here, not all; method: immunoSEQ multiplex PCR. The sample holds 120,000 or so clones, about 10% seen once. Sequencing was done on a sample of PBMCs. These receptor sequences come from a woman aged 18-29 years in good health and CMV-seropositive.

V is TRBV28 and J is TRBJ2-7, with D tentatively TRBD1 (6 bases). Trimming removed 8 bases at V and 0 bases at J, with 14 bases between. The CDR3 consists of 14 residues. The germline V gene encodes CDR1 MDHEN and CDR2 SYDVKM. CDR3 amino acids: CASQGHPNSYEQYF. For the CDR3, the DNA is TGTGCCAGCCAGGGACACCCGAACTCCTACGAGCAGTACTTC.

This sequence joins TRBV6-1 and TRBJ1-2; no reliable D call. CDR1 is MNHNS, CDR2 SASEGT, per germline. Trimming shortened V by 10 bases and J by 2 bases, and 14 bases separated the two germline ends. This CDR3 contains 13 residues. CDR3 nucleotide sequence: TGTGCCACCGACACAAGGAAGAACTATGGCTACACCTTC. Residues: CATDTRKNYGYTF.

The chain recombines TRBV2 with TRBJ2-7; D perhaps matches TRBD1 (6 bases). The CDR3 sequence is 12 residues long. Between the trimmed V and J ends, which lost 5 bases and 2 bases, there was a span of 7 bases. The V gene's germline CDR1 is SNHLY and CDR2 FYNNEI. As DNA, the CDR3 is TGTGCCAGCAGTCGGACAGCCTACGAGCAGTACTTC. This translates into CASSRTAYEQYF.

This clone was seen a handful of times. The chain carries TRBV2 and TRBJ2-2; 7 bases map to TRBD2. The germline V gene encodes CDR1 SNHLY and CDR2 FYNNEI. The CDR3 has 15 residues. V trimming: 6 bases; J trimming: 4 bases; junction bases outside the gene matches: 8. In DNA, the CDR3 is TGTGCCAGCAGAGTGGGCGGGAGTTCCACCGGGGAGCTGTTTTTT. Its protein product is CASRVGGSSTGELFF.

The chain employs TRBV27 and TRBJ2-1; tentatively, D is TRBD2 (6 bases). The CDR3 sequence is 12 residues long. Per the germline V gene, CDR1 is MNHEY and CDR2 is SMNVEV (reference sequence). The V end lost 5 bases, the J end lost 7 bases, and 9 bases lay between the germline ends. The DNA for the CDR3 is TGTGCCAGCAGTCCGAGCGGGAATGAGCAGTTCTTC. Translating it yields CASSPSGNEQFF.

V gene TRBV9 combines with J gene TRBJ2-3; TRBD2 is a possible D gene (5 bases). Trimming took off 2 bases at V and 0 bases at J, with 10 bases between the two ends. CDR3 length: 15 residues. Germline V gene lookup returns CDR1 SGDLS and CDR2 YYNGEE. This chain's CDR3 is CASSVLSGSTDTQYF. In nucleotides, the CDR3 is TGTGCCAGCAGCGTGCTGAGCGGTAGCACAGATACGCAGTATTTT.

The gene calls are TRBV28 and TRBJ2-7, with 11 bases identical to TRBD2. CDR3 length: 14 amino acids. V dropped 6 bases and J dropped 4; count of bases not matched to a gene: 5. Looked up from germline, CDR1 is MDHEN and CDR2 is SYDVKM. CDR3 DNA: TGTGCCAGCAGCCTTAGCGGGAGGGCTTACGAGCAGTACTTC. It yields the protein CASSLSGRAYEQYF.

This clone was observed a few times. The CDR3 protein is CARDRVVNTEAFF. CDR3 nucleotides: TGTGCCAGAGACAGGGTGGTGAACACTGAAGCTTTCTTT. This chain uses TRBV6-1 with TRBJ1-1; 7 nucleotides align to TRBD1. The junction had 4 bases not matched to a gene; V was cut back by 9 bases and J by 0 bases. This CDR3 has 13 amino acids. Germline values: CDR1 MNHNS, CDR2 SASEGT.

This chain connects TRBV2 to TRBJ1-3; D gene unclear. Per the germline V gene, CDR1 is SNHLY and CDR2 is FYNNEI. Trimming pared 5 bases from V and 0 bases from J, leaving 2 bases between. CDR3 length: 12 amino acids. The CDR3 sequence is CASSLSGNTIYF. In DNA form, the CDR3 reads TGTGCCAGCAGTCTCTCTGGAAACACCATATATTTT.